The TCR beta chain under discussion was sequenced for a study of T cells in Graves' hyperthyroidism and ophthalmopathy (dated by TCRdb to the late 2010s). For the wider study: Peripheral blood samples were taken at the time of initial diagnosis, prior to any treatment. To identify distinguishing TCR V-J signatures, a discovery cohort of around 100 patients was used, comprising 40 to 45 with Graves' ophthalmopathy and about 59 with stable Graves' hyperthyroidism. An independent validation cohort of around 20 hyperthyroidism patients and approximately 16 patients who later progressed to ophthalmopathy tested prospective prediction of ophthalmopathy. The roughly 94 discovery patients were randomly split 7:3 into training and test sets. The study also compared thyroid tissue and blood T-cell repertoires from several Graves' hyperthyroidism patients. After blood sampling, hyperthyroidism patients were treated with methimazole at a starting dose of 30 mg daily, and ophthalmopathy patients were treated with high-dose intravenous methylprednisolone. TCR Vbeta CDR3 sequencing of roughly 140 peripheral blood samples (over 40 ophthalmopathy, under 80 hyperthyroidism and about 17 progressor patients) is reported in the paper.

The paper as a whole reports these results and caveats: In validation, the model predicted progression to ophthalmopathy with over 65% sensitivity and approximately 78% specificity, a median of 6.5 months before onset. Most expanded thyroid clonotypes (frequency above 0.001) were also detected in blood, suggesting blood repertoires may reflect thyroid immune responses. Sample size was not statistically predetermined, and investigators were not blinded to group allocation. Ophthalmopathy was separated from stable hyperthyroidism by a 13 V-J signature model, with 85% to 90% sensitivity and 81% to 82% specificity obtained in cross-validation and 80%/75% obtained in testing.

In its sample, this clonotype was seen many times. Its cognate antigen has yet to be identified. The input lacks base qualities; no much larger clone sits a single base away. In the ophthalmopathy patients, disease was moderately to severely active, with a Clinical Activity Score of 3 or more, a NOSPECS grade of 4 or more, and a duration of less than 3 months. Patients with uncontrolled infections, other autoimmune diseases, pregnancy or lactation were excluded. Diagnoses were established on the basis of clinical symptoms, serum thyroxine and TRAb, thyroid ultrasound, and orbital computed tomography. PBMCs were isolated from 7.5 to 10 ml of fresh peripheral blood by Ficoll-Paque density gradient centrifugation. Total RNA was extracted using Trizol reagent, and RNA quality was assessed on an Agilent 2100 Bioanalyzer. From the cysteine through the phenylalanine, the CDR3 covers 15 amino acids. CDR3 DNA only is kept here, 45 bases in frame from base 1. The germline ends are 10 bases apart after V is trimmed by 0 bases and J by 2 bases. Per the germline V gene, SGHTA is the CDR1 and FQGNSA is the CDR2.

Amplification of TCR beta CDR3 regions was carried out from RNA transcripts. A first-round RT-PCR of the TCR CDR3 used the HTBI primer set with the Qiagen OneStep RT-PCR kit. Libraries were constructed in a second round of multiplex PCR, after which size selection and purification were carried out. Libraries were sequenced paired-end with 100 bp reads on an Illumina HiSeq2000. The published analysis was carried out like this. SOAPnuke was used to process the raw data, removing reads that contained adapters or uncalled bases, had a mean Phred below 15, or lacked an exact match to the constant primer or identifier. High-quality paired reads were merged using COPE v1.2.5, and each unique nucleotide sequence was defined as a clonotype. MiTCR v1.1 was used to align clonotypes to the IMGT TRBV, TRBD and TRBJ reference segments. The analysis included only V-J combinations with a frequency above 0.0001, which together covered approximately 99% of the repertoires. The TCS score was defined as the ratio of F50 (clonal expansion) to E x V (chaos), calculated using BLOSUM62-based TCRdist between CDR3 peptides within each V-J. Welch's t-statistics and random forest reduced some 510 V-J features to under 15, which were used in a naive Bayes classifier (R e1071). TCRdb reworked the public reads: Q25 trimming with fastp, MiXCR clone assembly, productive beta chains retained. Merged by CDR3 protein, the rows form single entries marked with the most common genes and DNA. These V and J calls originate from TCRdb's pipeline instead of the authors' own analysis. The sample records around 600,000 distinct CDR3 sequences, approximately 14% of which are singletons. Roughly 7% of the sample goes to the ten largest clones.

This TCR came from a young woman with Graves' ophthalmopathy. The chain employs TRBV7-2 and TRBJ1-2; a tentative D call is TRBD1 (5 bases match). Sequenced: blood. The encoded CDR3 is CASSLAHRKNYGYTF. The sequenced DNA is TGTGCCAGCAGCTTAGCCCACAGGAAGAACTATGGCTACACCTTC.